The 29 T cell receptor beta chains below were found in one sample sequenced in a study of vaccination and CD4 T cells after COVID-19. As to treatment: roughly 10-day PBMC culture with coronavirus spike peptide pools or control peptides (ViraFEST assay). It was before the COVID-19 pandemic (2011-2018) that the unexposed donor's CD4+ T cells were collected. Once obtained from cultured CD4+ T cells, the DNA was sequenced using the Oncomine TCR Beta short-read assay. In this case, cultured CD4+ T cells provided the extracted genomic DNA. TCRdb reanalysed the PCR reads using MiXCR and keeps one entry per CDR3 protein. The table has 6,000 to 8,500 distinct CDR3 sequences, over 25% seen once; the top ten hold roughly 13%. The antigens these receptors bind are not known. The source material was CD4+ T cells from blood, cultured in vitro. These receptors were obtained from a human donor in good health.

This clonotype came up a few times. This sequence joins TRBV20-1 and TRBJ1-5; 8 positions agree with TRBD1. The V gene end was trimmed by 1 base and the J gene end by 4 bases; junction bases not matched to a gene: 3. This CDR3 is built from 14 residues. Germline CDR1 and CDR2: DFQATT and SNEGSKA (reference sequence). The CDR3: CSARGTGWNQPQHF. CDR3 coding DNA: TGCAGTGCTAGAGGGACAGGGTGGAATCAGCCCCAGCATTTT.

CDR3 region: CASSQDFGTVGYEQYF. CDR3 bases: TGCGCCAGCAGCCAAGATTTTGGGACAGTGGGCTACGAGCAGTACTTC. This chain joins TRBV4-3 and TRBJ2-7; 7 nucleotides align to TRBD1. J lost 3 bases, V lost 0 bases, and 8 bases had no gene match. The germline V gene encodes CDR1 LGHNA and CDR2 YSLEER. This CDR3 comprises 16 residues.

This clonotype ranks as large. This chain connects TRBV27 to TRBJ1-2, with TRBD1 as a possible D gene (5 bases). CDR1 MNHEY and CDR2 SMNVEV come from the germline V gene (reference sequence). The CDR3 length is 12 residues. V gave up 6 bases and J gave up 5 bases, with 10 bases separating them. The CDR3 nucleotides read TGTGCCAGCAGCCCGGAGGGGTATGGCTACACCTTC. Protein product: CASSPEGYGYTF.

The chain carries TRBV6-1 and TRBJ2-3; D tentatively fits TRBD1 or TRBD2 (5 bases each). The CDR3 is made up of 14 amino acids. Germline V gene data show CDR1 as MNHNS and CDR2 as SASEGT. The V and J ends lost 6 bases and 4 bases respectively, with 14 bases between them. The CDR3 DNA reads TGTGCCAGCAGGTTGGGACGTTTGGCAGATACGCAGTATTTT. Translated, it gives CASRLGRLADTQYF.

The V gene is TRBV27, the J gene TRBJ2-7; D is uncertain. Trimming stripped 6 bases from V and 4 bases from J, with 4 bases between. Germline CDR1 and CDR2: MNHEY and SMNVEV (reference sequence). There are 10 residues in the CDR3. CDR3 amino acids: CASREYEQYF. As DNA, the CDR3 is TGTGCCAGCAGGGAATACGAGCAGTACTTC.

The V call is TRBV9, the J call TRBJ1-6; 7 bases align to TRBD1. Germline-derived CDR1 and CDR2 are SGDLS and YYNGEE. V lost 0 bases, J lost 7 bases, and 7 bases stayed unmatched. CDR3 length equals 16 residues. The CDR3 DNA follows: TGTGCCAGCAGCGTAGCCAACAGGGGATTAAATTCACCCCTCCACTTT. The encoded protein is CASSVANRGLNSPLHF. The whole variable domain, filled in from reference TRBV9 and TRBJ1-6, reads DSGVTQTPKHLITATGQRVTLRCSPRSGDLSVYWYQQSLDQGLQFLIQYYNGEERAKGNILERFSAQQFPDLHSELNLSSLELGDSALYFCASSVANRGLNSPLHFGNGTRLTVT.

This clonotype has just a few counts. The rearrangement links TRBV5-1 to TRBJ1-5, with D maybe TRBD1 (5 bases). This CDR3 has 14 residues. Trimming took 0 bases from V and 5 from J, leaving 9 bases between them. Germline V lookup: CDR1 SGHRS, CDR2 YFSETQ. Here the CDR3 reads CASSLEQGDQPQHF. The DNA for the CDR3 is TGCGCCAGCAGCTTGGAGCAGGGAGATCAGCCCCAGCATTTT.

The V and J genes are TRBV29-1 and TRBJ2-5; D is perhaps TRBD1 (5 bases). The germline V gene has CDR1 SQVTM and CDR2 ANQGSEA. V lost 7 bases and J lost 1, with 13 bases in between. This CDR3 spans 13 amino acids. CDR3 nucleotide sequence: TGCAGCGGGTACAGGAGCCTCCAAGAGACCCAGTACTTC. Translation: CSGYRSLQETQYF.

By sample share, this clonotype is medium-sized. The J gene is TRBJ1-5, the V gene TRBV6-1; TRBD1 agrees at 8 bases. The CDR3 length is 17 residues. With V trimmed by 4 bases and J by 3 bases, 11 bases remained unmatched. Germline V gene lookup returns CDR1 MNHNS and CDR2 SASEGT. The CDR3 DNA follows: TGTGCCAGCAGTGCCAGTAGCGGGACAGGAGTCAATCAGCCCCAGCATTTT. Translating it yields CASSASSGTGVNQPQHF.

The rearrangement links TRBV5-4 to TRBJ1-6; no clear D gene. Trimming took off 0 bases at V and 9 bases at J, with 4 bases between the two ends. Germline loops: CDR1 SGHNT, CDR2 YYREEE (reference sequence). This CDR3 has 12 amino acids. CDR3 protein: CASSLGGSPLHF. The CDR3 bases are TGTGCCAGCAGCTTGGGTGGTTCACCCCTCCACTTT.

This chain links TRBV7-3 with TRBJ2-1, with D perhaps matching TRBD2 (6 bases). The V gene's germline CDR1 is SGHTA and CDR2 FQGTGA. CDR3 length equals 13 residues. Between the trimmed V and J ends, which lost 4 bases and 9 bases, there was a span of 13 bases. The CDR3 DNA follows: TGTGCCAGCAGCTCCTCGGTCGGGGGTGAGCAGTTCTTC. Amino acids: CASSSSVGGEQFF.

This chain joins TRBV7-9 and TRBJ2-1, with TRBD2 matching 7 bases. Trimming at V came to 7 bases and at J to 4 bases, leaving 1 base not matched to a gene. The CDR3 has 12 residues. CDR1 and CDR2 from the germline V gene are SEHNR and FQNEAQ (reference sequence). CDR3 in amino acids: CASTSGYNEQFF. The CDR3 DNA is TGTGCCAGCACTAGCGGTTACAATGAGCAGTTCTTC.

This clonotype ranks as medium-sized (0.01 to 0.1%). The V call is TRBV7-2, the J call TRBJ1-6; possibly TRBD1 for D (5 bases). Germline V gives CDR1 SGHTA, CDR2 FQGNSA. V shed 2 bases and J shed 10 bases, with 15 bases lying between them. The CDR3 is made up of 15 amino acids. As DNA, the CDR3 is TGTGCCAGCAGCTTACAAGGGGCTCCCGGGTCACCCCTCCACTTT. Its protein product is CASSLQGAPGSPLHF.

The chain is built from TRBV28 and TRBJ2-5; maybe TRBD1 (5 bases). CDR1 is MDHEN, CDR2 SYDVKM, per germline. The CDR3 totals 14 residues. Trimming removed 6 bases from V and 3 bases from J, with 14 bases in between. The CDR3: CASSVNDRKETQYF. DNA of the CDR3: TGTGCCAGCAGCGTCAACGACAGAAAAGAGACCCAGTACTTC.

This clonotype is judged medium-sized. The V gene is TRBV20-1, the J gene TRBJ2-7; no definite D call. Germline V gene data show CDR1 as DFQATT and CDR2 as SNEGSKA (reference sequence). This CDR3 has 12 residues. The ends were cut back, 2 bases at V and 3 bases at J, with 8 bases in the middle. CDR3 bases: TGCAGTGCTAGACCCCGGTACTACGAGCAGTACTTC. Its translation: CSARPRYYEQYF.

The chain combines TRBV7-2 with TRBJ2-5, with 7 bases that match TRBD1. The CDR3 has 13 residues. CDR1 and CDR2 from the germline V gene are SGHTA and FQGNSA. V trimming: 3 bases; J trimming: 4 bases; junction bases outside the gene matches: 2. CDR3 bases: TGTGCCAGCAGCTTTGCAGGGGGAGAGACCCAGTACTTC. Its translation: CASSFAGGETQYF.

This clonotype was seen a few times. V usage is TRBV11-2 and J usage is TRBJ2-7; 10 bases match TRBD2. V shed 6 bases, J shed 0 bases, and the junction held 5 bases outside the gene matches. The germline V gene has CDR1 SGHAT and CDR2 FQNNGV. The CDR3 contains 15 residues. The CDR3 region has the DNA TGTGCCAGCAGAACTTCTAGCGGGAGCTCCTACGAGCAGTACTTC. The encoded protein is CASRTSSGSSYEQYF.

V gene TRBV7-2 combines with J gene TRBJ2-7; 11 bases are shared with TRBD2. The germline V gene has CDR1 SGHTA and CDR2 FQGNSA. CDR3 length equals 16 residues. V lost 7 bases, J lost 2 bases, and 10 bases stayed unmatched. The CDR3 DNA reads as TGTGCCAGCACCCAAGCCCTAGCGGGAGGTGCCTACGAGCAGTACTTC. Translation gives CASTQALAGGAYEQYF.

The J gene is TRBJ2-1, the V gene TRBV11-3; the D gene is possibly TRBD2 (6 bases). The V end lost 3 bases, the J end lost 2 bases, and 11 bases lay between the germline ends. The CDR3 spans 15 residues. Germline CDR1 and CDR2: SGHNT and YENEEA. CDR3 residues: CASSFRGGTYNEQFF. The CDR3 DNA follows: TGTGCCAGCAGCTTTCGTGGCGGGACCTACAATGAGCAGTTCTTC. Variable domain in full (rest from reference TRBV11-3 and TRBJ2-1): EAGVVQSPRYKIIEKKQPVAFWCNPISGHNTLYWYLQNLGQGPELLIRYENEEAVDDSQLPKDRFSAERLKGVDSTLKIQPAELGDSAVYLCASSFRGGTYNEQFFGPGTRLTVL.

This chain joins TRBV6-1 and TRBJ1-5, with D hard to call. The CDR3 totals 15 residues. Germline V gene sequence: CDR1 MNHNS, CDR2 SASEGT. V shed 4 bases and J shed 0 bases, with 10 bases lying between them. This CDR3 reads CASSGILDSNQPQHF. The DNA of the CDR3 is TGTGCCAGCAGTGGAATATTAGATAGCAATCAGCCCCAGCATTTT.

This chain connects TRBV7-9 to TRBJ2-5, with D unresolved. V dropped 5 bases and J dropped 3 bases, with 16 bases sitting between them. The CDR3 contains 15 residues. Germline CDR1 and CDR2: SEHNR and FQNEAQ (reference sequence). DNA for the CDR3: TGTGCCAGCAGCCCCCGAGGCGGTAGGGAAGAGACCCAGTACTTC. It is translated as CASSPRGGREETQYF.

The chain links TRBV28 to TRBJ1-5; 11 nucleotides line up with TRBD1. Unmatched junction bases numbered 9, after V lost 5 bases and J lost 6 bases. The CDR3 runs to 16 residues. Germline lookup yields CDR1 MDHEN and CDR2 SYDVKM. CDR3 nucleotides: TGTGCCAGCAGTCCCCTCGGACAGGGGGCCACTCAGCCCCAGCATTTT. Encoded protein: CASSPLGQGATQPQHF.

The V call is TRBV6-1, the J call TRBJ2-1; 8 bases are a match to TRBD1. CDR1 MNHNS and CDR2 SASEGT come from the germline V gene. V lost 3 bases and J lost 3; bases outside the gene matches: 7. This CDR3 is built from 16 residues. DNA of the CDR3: TGTGCCAGCAGTGAGGCTTGGGACAGGTTCTACAATGAGCAGTTCTTC. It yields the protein CASSEAWDRFYNEQFF.

This chain's CDR3 is CAMGSGSGSTDTQYF. CDR3 DNA: TGTGCCATGGGTAGCGGGAGTGGGAGCACAGATACGCAGTATTTT. The rearrangement links TRBV10-3 to TRBJ2-3; 9 bases map to TRBD2. The junction had 7 bases not matched to a gene; V was cut back by 9 bases and J by 0 bases. This CDR3 contains 15 residues. CDR1 and CDR2 from the germline V gene are ENHRY and SYGVKD.

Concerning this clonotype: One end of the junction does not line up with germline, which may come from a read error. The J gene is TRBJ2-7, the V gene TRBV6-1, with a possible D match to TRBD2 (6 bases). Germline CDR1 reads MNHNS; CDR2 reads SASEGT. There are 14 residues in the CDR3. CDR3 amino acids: CASSEAQEGTARIF. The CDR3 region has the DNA TGTGCCAGCAGTGAAGCTCAGGAGGGGACTGCGAGGATCTTC.

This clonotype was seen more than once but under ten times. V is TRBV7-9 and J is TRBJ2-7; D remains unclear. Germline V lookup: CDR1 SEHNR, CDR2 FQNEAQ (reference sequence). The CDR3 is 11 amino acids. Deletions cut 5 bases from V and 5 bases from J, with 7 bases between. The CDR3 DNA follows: TGTGCCAGCAGCCCTCTGGACGAGCAGTACTTC. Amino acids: CASSPLDEQYF.

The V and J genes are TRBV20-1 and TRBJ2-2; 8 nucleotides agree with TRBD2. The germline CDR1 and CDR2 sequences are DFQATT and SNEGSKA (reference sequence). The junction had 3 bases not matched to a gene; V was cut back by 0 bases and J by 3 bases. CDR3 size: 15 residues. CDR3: CSARDIGGDTGELFF. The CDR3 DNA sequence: TGCAGTGCTAGAGATATCGGGGGGGACACCGGGGAGCTGTTTTTT.

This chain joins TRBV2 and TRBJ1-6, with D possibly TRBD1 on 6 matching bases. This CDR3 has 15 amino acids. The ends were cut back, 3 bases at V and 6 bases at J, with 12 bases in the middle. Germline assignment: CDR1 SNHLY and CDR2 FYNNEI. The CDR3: CASSEGATVNSPLHF. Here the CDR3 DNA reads TGTGCCAGCAGTGAGGGGGCTACAGTTAATTCACCCCTCCACTTT.

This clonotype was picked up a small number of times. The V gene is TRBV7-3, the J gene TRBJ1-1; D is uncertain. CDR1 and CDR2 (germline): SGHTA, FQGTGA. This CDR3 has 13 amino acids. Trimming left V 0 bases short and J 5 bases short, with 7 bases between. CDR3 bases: TGTGCCAGCAGCTTAACGTCTAGGACTGAAGCTTTCTTT. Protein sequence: CASSLTSRTEAFF. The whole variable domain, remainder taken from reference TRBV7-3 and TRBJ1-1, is GAGVSQTPSNKVTEKGKYVELRCDPISGHTALYWYRQSLGQGPEFLIYFQGTGAADDSGLPNDRFFAVRPEGSVSTLKIQRTERGDSAVYLCASSLTSRTEAFFGQGTRLTVV.